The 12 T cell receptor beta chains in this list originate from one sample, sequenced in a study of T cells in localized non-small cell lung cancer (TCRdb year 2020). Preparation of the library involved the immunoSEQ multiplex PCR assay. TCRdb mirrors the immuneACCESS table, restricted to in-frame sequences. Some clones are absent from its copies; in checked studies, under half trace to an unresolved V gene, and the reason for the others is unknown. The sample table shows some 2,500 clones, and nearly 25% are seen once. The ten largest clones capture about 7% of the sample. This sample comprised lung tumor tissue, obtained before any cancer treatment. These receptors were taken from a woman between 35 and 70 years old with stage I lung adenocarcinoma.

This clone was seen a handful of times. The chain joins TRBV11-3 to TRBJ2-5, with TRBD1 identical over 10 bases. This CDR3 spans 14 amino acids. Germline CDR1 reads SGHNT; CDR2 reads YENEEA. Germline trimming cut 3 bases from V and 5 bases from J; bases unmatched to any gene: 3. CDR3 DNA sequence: TGTGCCAGCAGCTTGGGGACAGGGGTTGAGACCCAGTACTTC. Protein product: CASSLGTGVETQYF.

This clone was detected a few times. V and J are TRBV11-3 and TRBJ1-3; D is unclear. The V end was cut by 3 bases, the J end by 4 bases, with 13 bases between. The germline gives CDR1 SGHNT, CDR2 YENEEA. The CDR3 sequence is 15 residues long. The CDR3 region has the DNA TGTGCCAGCAGCTTTAATCAGTGGGGAGGAAACACCATATATTTT. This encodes CASSFNQWGGNTIYF. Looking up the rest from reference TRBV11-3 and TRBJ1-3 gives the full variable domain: EAGVVQSPRYKIIEKKQPVAFWCNPISGHNTLYWYLQNLGQGPELLIRYENEEAVDDSQLPKDRFSAERLKGVDSTLKIQPAELGDSAVYLCASSFNQWGGNTIYFGEGSWLTVV.

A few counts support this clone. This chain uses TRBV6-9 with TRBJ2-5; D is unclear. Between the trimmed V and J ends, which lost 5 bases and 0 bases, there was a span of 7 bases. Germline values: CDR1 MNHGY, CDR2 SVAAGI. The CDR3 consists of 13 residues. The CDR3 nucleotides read TGTGCCAGCAGTAAATTGTACCAAGAGACCCAGTACTTC. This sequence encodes CASSKLYQETQYF.

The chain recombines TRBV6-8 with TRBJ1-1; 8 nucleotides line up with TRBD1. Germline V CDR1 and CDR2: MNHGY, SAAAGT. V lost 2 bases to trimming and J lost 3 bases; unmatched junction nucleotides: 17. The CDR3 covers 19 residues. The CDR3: CASSYVRDRRIFSDTEAFF. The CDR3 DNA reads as TGTGCCAGCAGTTACGTTAGGGACAGGCGTATTTTTTCGGACACTGAAGCTTTCTTT.

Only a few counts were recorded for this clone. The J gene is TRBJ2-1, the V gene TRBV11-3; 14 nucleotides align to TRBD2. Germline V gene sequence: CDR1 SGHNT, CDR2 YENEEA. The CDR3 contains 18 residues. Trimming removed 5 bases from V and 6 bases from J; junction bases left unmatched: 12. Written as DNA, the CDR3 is TGTGCCAGCAGCATCGTAACCGGGACTAGCGGGAGAGGCAATGAGCAGTTCTTC. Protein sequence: CASSIVTGTSGRGNEQFF.

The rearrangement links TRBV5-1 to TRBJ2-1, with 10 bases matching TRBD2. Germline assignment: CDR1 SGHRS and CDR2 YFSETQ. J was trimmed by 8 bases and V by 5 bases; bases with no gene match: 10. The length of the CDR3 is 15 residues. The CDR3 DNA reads TGCGCCAGCAGTTTGACTAGCGGGCTCTCGGATGAGCAGTTCTTC. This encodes CASSLTSGLSDEQFF.

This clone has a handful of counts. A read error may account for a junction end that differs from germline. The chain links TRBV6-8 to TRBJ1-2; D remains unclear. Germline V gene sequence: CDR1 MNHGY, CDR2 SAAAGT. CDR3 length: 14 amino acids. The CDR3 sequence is CAISVTDTNYGYTF. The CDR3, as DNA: TGTGCCATCAGTGTAACAGACACTAACTATGGCTACACCTTC.

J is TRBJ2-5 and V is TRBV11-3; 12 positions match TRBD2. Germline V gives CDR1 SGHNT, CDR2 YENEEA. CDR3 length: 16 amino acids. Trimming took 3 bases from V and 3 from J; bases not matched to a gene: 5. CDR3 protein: CASSLDPSGGEETQYF. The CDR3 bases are TGTGCCAGCAGCTTGGATCCTAGCGGGGGGGAAGAGACCCAGTACTTC.

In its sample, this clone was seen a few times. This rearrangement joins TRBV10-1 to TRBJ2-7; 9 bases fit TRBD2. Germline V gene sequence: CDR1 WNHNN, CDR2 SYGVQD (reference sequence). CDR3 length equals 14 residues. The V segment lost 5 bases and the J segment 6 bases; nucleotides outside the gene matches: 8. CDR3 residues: CASSSGGTALEQYF. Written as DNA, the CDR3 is TGCGCCAGCAGTAGCGGGGGGACCGCACTCGAGCAGTACTTC.

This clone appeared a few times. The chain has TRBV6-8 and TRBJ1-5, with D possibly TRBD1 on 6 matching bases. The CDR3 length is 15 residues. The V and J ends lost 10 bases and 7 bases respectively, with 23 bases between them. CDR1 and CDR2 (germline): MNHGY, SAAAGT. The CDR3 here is CAISEVGGKGQPQHF. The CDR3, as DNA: TGTGCCATCAGCGAAGTAGGGGGTAAAGGACAGCCCCAGCATTTT.

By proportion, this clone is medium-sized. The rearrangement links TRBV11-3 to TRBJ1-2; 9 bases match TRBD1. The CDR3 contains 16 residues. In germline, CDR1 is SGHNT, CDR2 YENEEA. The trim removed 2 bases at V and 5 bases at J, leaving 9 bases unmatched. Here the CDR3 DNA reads TGTGCCAGCAGCTTATCTGGGGACAGGGTGGGTTATGGCTACACCTTC. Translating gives CASSLSGDRVGYGYTF.

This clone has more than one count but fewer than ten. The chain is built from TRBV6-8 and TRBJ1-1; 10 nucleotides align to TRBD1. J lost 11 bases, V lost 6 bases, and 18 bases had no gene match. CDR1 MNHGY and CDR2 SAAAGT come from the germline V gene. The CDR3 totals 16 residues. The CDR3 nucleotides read TGTGCCAGCAGGCCCGGGACAGGGGAGGCTTTTGGTCGGGCTTTCTTT. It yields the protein CASRPGTGEAFGRAFF.